This T cell receptor (beta chain) was sequenced during a study of cytotoxic CD8 clonotypes in ibrutinib-treated CLL. Overall study: Researchers reported about a dozen relapsed/refractory and roughly 15 treatment-naive patients, under 18 of them IGHV unmutated.

V was clipped by 1 base and J by 5 bases; unmatched bases: 11. The CDR3 extends over 16 amino acids. The germline gives CDR1 MNHNY, CDR2 SVGAGI (reference sequence). Clones were sequenced by immunoSEQ multiplex PCR, and TCRdb holds only the in-frame ones, with some missing. Of about 130,000 clones in the sample, about four fifths were seen once. The chain recombines TRBV6-6 with TRBJ2-7; TRBD1 agrees at 7 bases. The receptor comes from a human donor with chronic lymphocytic leukemia. The sequencing used PBMCs, collected after 12 months of ibrutinib treatment. The CDR3 loop is CASSYLRTDRVHEQYF. In DNA, the CDR3 is TGTGCCAGCAGTTACTTAAGGACCGACAGGGTTCACGAGCAGTACTTC.